Below, 16 T cell receptor beta chains from the same sample are listed, as sequenced in a study of blood T cell repertoires in COVID-19. Assay: immunoSEQ multiplex PCR; the TCRdb copy retains only in-frame clones and omits some. The table has over 85,000 clones, about 85% seen once. Sequenced sample: peripheral blood. These receptors came from a woman aged 45 to 65 with COVID-19, enrolled during active disease.

V and J are TRBV15 and TRBJ2-1, with no clear D. Trimming stripped 5 bases from V and 4 bases from J, with 9 bases between. The CDR3 length is 13 residues. Germline CDR1 is LNHNV and CDR2 is YYDKDF (reference sequence). The CDR3 region is CATSSYEYNEQFF. In nucleotides, the CDR3 is TGTGCCACCAGCTCGTACGAGTACAATGAGCAGTTCTTC.

The chain recombines TRBV3-1 (or the pseudogene TRBV3-2) with TRBJ2-3; 10 bases fit TRBD2. The CDR3 extends over 15 amino acids. Germline V gene data show CDR1 as LGHDT and CDR2 as YNNKEL (reference sequence). J was trimmed by 4 bases and V by 4 bases; bases with no gene match: 5. CDR3 nucleotides: TGTGCCAGCAGCCCTCTAGCGGGGGCCGCAGATACGCAGTATTTT. Translating it yields CASSPLAGAADTQYF.

This clone is a singleton in its sample. CDR3 bases: TGTGCCAGCAACCGACTAGCGGGGTCGGGGGAGACCCAGTACTTC. Protein sequence: CASNRLAGSGETQYF. The chain couples TRBV13 to TRBJ2-5; 11 bases line up with TRBD2. V trimming: 7 bases; J trimming: 5 bases; junction bases outside the gene matches: 9. Germline V CDR1 and CDR2: PRHDT, FYEKMQ (reference sequence). The CDR3 has 15 amino acids.

This clone was observed a handful of times. The chain employs TRBV30 and TRBJ2-1, with D perhaps matching TRBD2 (6 bases). The V gene lost 5 bases and the J gene lost 2 bases, with 13 bases spanning the gap. Germline V lookup: CDR1 GTSNPN, CDR2 SVGIG (reference sequence). This CDR3 is 14 amino acids long. CDR3 sequence (DNA): TGTGCCTGGTGGAGGGGAACCCCCTACAATGAGCAGTTCTTC. Amino acids: CAWWRGTPYNEQFF.

The chain joins TRBV19 to TRBJ2-7; a possible D gene is TRBD2 (6 bases). The CDR3 covers 13 residues. V shed 6 bases and J shed 2 bases, with 11 bases lying between them. CDR1 and CDR2 from the germline V gene are LNHDA and SQIVND (reference sequence). The chain's CDR3 is CASSRGTPYEQYF. In DNA form, the CDR3 reads TGTGCCAGTAGCCGGGGGACGCCCTACGAGCAGTACTTC. Using reference TRBV19 and TRBJ2-7 for the parts outside the CDR3, the full variable domain is DGGITQSPKYLFRKEGQNVTLSCEQNLNHDAMYWYRQDPGQGLRLIYYSQIVNDFQKGDIAEGYSVSREKKESFPLTVTSAQKNPTAFYLCASSRGTPYEQYFGPGTRLTVT.

The chain carries TRBV18 and TRBJ1-5, with TRBD1 matching over 10 bases. CDR1 is KGHSH, CDR2 LQKENI, per germline. The CDR3 contains 14 residues. V lost 4 bases and J lost 6; bases outside the gene matches: 3. The CDR3 sequence: CASSLGQGFQPQHF. In DNA form, the CDR3 reads TGTGCCAGCTCACTGGGACAGGGGTTTCAGCCCCAGCATTTT.

The chain is built from TRBV9 and TRBJ2-7; tentative D call: TRBD2 (5 bases). The V end was cut by 0 bases, the J end by 5 bases, with 9 bases between. CDR3 size: 13 residues. The V gene's germline CDR1 is SGDLS and CDR2 YYNGEE. The CDR3 DNA reads as TGTGCCAGCAGCGTAGTGGCCGGGGACGAGCAGTACTTC. This gives the protein CASSVVAGDEQYF.

The rearrangement uses TRBV28 and TRBJ1-1, with 9 bases lining up with TRBD1. Germline CDR1 MDHEN, CDR2 SYDVKM. CDR3 length: 14 amino acids. Losses at the gene ends were 5 bases for V and 5 bases for J; bases not matched to a gene: 6. Here the CDR3 reads CASSPGTGWTEAFF. Here the CDR3 DNA reads TGTGCCAGCAGTCCCGGGACAGGGTGGACTGAAGCTTTCTTT.

V is TRBV7-9 and J is TRBJ1-5; a possible D gene is TRBD1 (5 bases). V gave up 7 bases and J gave up 4 bases, with 17 bases separating them. The CDR3 is made up of 15 amino acids. From germline, CDR1 is SEHNR and CDR2 FQNEAQ (reference sequence). The CDR3 loop is CASTLRGHRNQPQHF. Here the CDR3 DNA reads TGTGCCAGCACCCTTAGAGGACACCGAAATCAGCCCCAGCATTTT.

The V gene is TRBV3-1 (or the pseudogene TRBV3-2), the J gene TRBJ1-1, with a tentative D call TRBD1 (6 bases). Germline lookup yields CDR1 LGHDT and CDR2 YNNKEL (reference sequence). The CDR3 is made up of 13 amino acids. CDR3 DNA sequence: TGTGGCGAGCTAAAGTCCAGGGGAAATGAAGCTTTCTTT. Translated: CGELKSRGNEAFF.

CDR3 residues: CASSPTGTEQYF. DNA of the CDR3: TGTGCCAGCAGTCCAACAGGGACCGAGCAGTACTTC. The chain uses TRBV12-3 or TRBV12-4 and TRBJ2-7, with D maybe TRBD1 (6 bases). The CDR3 contains 12 residues. V was cut by 5 bases and J by 6 bases, with 11 bases left in between.

V is TRBV21-1 and J is TRBJ2-7; the table assigns TRBD1, which was not confirmed against the DNA. TRBV21-1 represents a pseudogene. The CDR3 totals 19 residues. The CDR3 here is CASSSSLRDRSRQGGEQYF. The CDR3 DNA reads TGTGCCAGCAGCTCATCACTCCGGGACAGGAGTCGGCAGGGGGGCGAGCAGTACTTC.

The rearrangement joins TRBV6-6 to TRBJ1-5; D is ambiguous. Germline CDR1 is MNHNY and CDR2 is SVGAGI (reference sequence). Trimming removed 2 bases from V and 3 bases from J, with 8 bases in between. The CDR3 is made up of 14 amino acids. CDR3 nucleotide sequence: TGTGCCAGCAGTTACCCCGAGGACAATCAGCCCCAGCATTTT. Protein sequence: CASSYPEDNQPQHF.

The chain has TRBV29-1 and TRBJ2-2; maybe TRBD2 (6 bases). Germline CDR1 SQVTM, CDR2 ANQGSEA. The length of the CDR3 is 14 residues. V gave up 6 bases and J gave up 2 bases, with 13 bases separating them. CDR3 in DNA: TGCAGCGTGTTGGACTATTCCAACACCGGGGAGCTGTTTTTT. Amino acid sequence: CSVLDYSNTGELFF.

The CDR3 DNA follows: TGCGCCAGCAGCCAAGGAAACCCCTCTACTAACTATGGCTACACCTTC. Encoded protein: CASSQGNPSTNYGYTF. This sequence joins TRBV4-1 and TRBJ1-2; D not resolved. CDR1 and CDR2 (germline): MGHRA, YSYEKL. V dropped 1 base and J dropped 0 bases, with 12 bases sitting between them. The CDR3 length is 16 residues.

The chain carries TRBV6-4 and TRBJ1-1; possible D gene TRBD1, 6 bases. V was shortened by 6 bases and J by 0 bases, with 11 bases between the two germline ends. The CDR3 is made up of 14 amino acids. Germline V gene data show CDR1 as MRHNA and CDR2 as SNTAGT. CDR3 coding DNA: TGTGCCAGCAGGGACAGTAGCATGAACACTGAAGCTTTCTTT. This encodes CASRDSSMNTEAFF.